This T cell receptor (beta chain) came from a study of glioma-infiltrating T cells. Study-level background: Dexamethasone exposure before glioma surgery was limited to six or fewer days. Around 1 million peripheral T cells were targeted at 4.5- to 10-fold coverage. Study outcomes and limitations: CDR3 overlap between tissue and blood was very small. Tissue-blood divergence was below expectation in non-neoplastic patients, above in gliomas.

Of note for this clonotype: The target antigen is unknown. Possible read error: a much larger clone is one base away.

The V gene's germline CDR1 is LNHDA and CDR2 SQIVND (reference sequence). V was clipped by 5 bases and J by 3 bases, with 16 bases between them. CDR3 length: 15 residues. Using RNA template, CDR3s of TCR alpha and beta were amplified with iRepertoire arm-PCR. Via MiXCR, TCRdb re-called the multiplex PCR reads, giving one row per CDR3 protein. The sample includes 300,000 to 400,000 distinct CDR3 sequences, about two fifths seen only once; the top ten take about 12%. The sequence derives from a human donor with low-grade glioma or glioblastoma, undergoing nonglioma brain surgery, or in good health (not recorded which). Sequenced input: glioma tissue, nonneoplastic brain tissue, or PBMCs (not recorded which). The chain recombines TRBV19 with TRBJ1-2, with D possibly TRBD1 on 6 matching bases. The chain's CDR3 is CASSLTPEGDYGYTF. CDR3 nucleotides: TGTGCCAGTAGTCTGACCCCGGAGGGGGACTATGGCTACACCTTC.